This TCR beta chain appears in the sequencing data of a study of shared clonotypes between healthy human individuals. Trimming stripped 1 base from V and 5 bases from J, with 2 bases between. Germline V CDR1 and CDR2: KGHSH, LQKENI. This CDR3 has 11 residues. Repertoires were generated with immunoSEQ multiplex PCR, while TCRdb's copy carries only in-frame clones and drops some. This table holds over a million clones, roughly 97% found once. V is TRBV18 and J is TRBJ1-2, with no clear D. Sequencing was performed on naive CD4+ T cells sorted from blood. Sample subset: CD45RA+ positively selected. The receptor comes from a man aged 25 to 40 in good health. CDR3 in DNA: TGTGCCAGCTCACCACAGTATGGCTACACCTTC. It specifies CASSPQYGYTF.